The 20 T cell receptor beta chains below all came from one sample that was sequenced in a study of cytomegalovirus exposure and HLA in healthy donors. 13 Jbeta primers and 60 Vbeta primers were used for the PCR. The repertoire was sequenced with immunoSEQ multiplex PCR; TCRdb's copy has only in-frame clones and lacks some. The table records over 100,000 clones, 55% to 80% of them present only once. Sequences were obtained from PBMCs. Every receptor here comes from a middle-aged woman in good health and CMV-seronegative.

V usage is TRBV18 and J usage is TRBJ1-1; D gene uncertain. Trimming stripped 1 base from V and 7 bases from J, with 10 bases between. Germline loops: CDR1 KGHSH, CDR2 LQKENI. The CDR3 consists of 13 residues. The CDR3 coding sequence is TGTGCCAGCTCACCACAAACGGGTGGTGAAGCTTTCTTT. Protein: CASSPQTGGEAFF.

CDR3: CASSWTANEQFF. CDR3 bases: TGTGCCAGCAGCTGGACAGCCAATGAGCAGTTCTTC. The V and J genes are TRBV5-6 and TRBJ2-1; the D gene is possibly TRBD1 (6 bases). Looked up from germline, CDR1 is SGHDT and CDR2 is YYEEEE. CDR3 size: 12 residues. V lost 3 bases to trimming and J lost 6 bases, with 7 bases between them.

The rearrangement joins TRBV7-8 to TRBJ2-7; D not resolved. V gave up 1 base and J gave up 7 bases, with 14 bases separating them. Germline-derived CDR1 and CDR2 are SGHVS and FQNEAQ. The length of the CDR3 is 14 residues. CDR3: CASSLVRIPREQYF. The CDR3 DNA reads TGTGCCAGCAGCTTAGTACGGATACCTAGGGAGCAGTACTTC.

J is TRBJ2-7 and V is TRBV7-2, with D possibly matching TRBD1 (5 bases). Trimming cost V 2 bases and J 3 bases, with 11 bases left between them. CDR1 and CDR2 (germline): SGHTA, FQGNSA. CDR3 size: 14 residues. CDR3 sequence reads: CASSLLGHDYEQYF. In DNA form, the CDR3 reads TGTGCCAGCAGCTTACTAGGACACGACTACGAGCAGTACTTC.

This chain links TRBV15 with TRBJ2-1; possible D gene TRBD2, 7 bases. The ends were cut back, 6 bases at V and 6 bases at J, with 12 bases in the middle. CDR1 and CDR2 (germline): LNHNV, YYDKDF (reference sequence). This CDR3 has 13 amino acids. CDR3 amino acids: CATRGGGLNEQFF. CDR3 DNA sequence: TGTGCCACCAGAGGGGGGGGGCTCAATGAGCAGTTCTTC.

The chain couples TRBV7-2 to TRBJ1-6, with D hard to call. From germline, CDR1 is SGHTA and CDR2 FQGNSA. CDR3 length equals 15 residues. Trimming left V 0 bases short and J 10 bases short, with 13 bases between. The CDR3 nucleotides read TGTGCCAGCAGCTTAGCGCGGGCAGCTGAGTCACCCCTCCACTTT. This codes for CASSLARAAESPLHF.

The rearrangement joins TRBV7-3 to TRBJ2-1, with D possibly being TRBD2 (6 bases). Between the trimmed V and J ends, which lost 2 bases and 7 bases, there was a span of 9 bases. The CDR3 is 13 amino acids. Germline CDR1 SGHTA, CDR2 FQGTGA. The CDR3 here is CASSLGGANEQFF. CDR3 bases: TGTGCCAGCAGCTTAGGAGGGGCAAATGAGCAGTTCTTC.

The chain employs TRBV7-9 and TRBJ1-4; D is perhaps TRBD1 (5 bases). Germline V CDR1 and CDR2: SEHNR, FQNEAQ (reference sequence). The V and J ends lost 5 bases and 5 bases respectively, with 15 bases between them. The CDR3 is made up of 15 amino acids. This chain's CDR3 is CASSPGGTKNEKLFF. The CDR3 DNA sequence: TGTGCCAGCAGCCCTGGGGGGACGAAAAATGAAAAACTGTTTTTT.

CDR3 DNA: TGTGCCAGCAGCTTATTGGAACAGGCCACCGGGGAGCTGTTTTTT. This translates into CASSLLEQATGELFF. J is TRBJ2-2 and V is TRBV5-5, with D perhaps matching TRBD1 (5 bases). This CDR3 contains 15 residues. CDR1 and CDR2 (germline): SGHKS, YYEKEE (reference sequence). Trimming left V 2 bases short and J 4 bases short, with 12 bases between. Looking up the rest from reference TRBV5-5 and TRBJ2-2 gives the full variable domain: DAGVTQSPTHLIKTRGQQVTLRCSPISGHKSVSWYQQVLGQGPQFIFQYYEKEERGRGNFPDRFSARQFPNYSSELNVNALLLGDSALYLCASSLLEQATGELFFGEGSRLTVL.

The chain links TRBV5-4 to TRBJ2-7; D might be TRBD1 (5 bases). Per germline, CDR1 SGHNT and CDR2 YYREEE (reference sequence). The V end lost 2 bases, the J end lost 1 base, and 10 bases lay between the germline ends. This CDR3 contains 14 residues. The CDR3 sequence is CASSFAGISYEQYF. The CDR3 bases are TGTGCCAGCAGCTTCGCAGGGATATCCTACGAGCAGTACTTC.

The chain has TRBV5-1 and TRBJ1-1; TRBD1 aligns across 11 bases. Germline CDR1 and CDR2: SGHRS and YFSETQ. The CDR3 has 14 residues. V lost 4 bases and J lost 6; bases outside the gene matches: 5. CDR3 coding DNA: TGCGCCAGCAGCGGGGGGACAGGGGGGGCTGAAGCTTTCTTT. This encodes CASSGGTGGAEAFF.

The J gene is TRBJ1-2, the V gene TRBV4-3, with 10 bases lining up with TRBD1. This CDR3 comprises 15 residues. V shed 1 base, J shed 2 bases, and the junction held 1 base outside the gene matches. CDR1 is LGHNA, CDR2 YSLEER, per germline. CDR3 nucleotide sequence: TGCGCCAGCAGCCAAGCGACAGGGGGCAACTATGGCTACACCTTC. This sequence encodes CASSQATGGNYGYTF.

V gene TRBV6-5 combines with J gene TRBJ2-7; 8 bases agree with TRBD1. The CDR3 extends over 15 amino acids. Germline CDR1 and CDR2: MNHEY and SVGAGI. V dropped 11 bases and J dropped 3; count of bases not matched to a gene: 15. Here the CDR3 reads CAVRTGPQIGYEQYF. In DNA, the CDR3 is TGTGCCGTACGGACAGGGCCCCAAATCGGCTACGAGCAGTACTTC.

The chain carries TRBV6-1 and TRBJ1-1, with TRBD1 matching over 9 bases. J was trimmed by 5 bases and V by 1 base; bases with no gene match: 2. This CDR3 region has 14 residues. Germline V lookup: CDR1 MNHNS, CDR2 SASEGT. The CDR3 loop reads CASSEGQGVTEAFF. The CDR3 bases are TGTGCCAGCAGTGAAGGACAGGGGGTAACTGAAGCTTTCTTT.

The V gene is TRBV5-1, the J gene TRBJ2-3, with 8 bases that match TRBD2. This CDR3 contains 15 residues. CDR1 SGHRS and CDR2 YFSETQ come from the germline V gene. The junction had 3 bases not matched to a gene; V was cut back by 0 bases and J by 3 bases. CDR3 protein: CASSLAGGRTDTQYF. CDR3 in DNA: TGCGCCAGCAGCTTGGCGGGGGGGCGAACAGATACGCAGTATTTT.

This clone was observed a handful of times. The chain is built from TRBV11-2 and TRBJ1-3; D possibly corresponds to TRBD1 (6 bases). The germline CDR1 and CDR2 sequences are SGHAT and FQNNGV. V was trimmed by 1 base and J by 8 bases, leaving 12 bases between them. This CDR3 is 14 amino acids long. The CDR3 DNA reads as TGTGCCAGCAGCTTAGCCCGGACAGCGGACACCATATATTTT. Its translation is CASSLARTADTIYF.

The gene calls are TRBV7-2 and TRBJ1-4; D gene unclear. This CDR3 has 13 residues. Trimming pared 1 base from V and 7 bases from J, leaving 7 bases between. Germline loops: CDR1 SGHTA, CDR2 FQGNSA. Here the CDR3 DNA reads TGTGCCAGCAGCTTAGACTATGGTGAAAAACTGTTTTTT. Translating gives CASSLDYGEKLFF. Together with reference TRBV7-2 and TRBJ1-4, the CDR3 gives the full variable domain: GAGVSQSPSNKVTEKGKDVELRCDPISGHTALYWYRQSLGQGLEFLIYFQGNSAPDKSGLPSDRFSAERTGGSVSTLTIQRTQQEDSAVYLCASSLDYGEKLFFGSGTQLSVL.

V gene TRBV29-1 combines with J gene TRBJ1-5; the D is unclear. This CDR3 is 13 amino acids long. CDR1 is SQVTM and CDR2 is ANQGSEA in the germline V gene. Trimming took 4 bases from V and 5 from J, leaving 12 bases between them. For the CDR3, the DNA is TGCAGCGTTGGGGGAGTGAACGATCAGCCCCAGCATTTT. Translated: CSVGGVNDQPQHF.

V and J are TRBV7-2 and TRBJ1-5; weak D call: TRBD1 (5 bases). Trimming cost V 2 bases and J 6 bases, with 11 bases left between them. The V gene's germline CDR1 is SGHTA and CDR2 FQGNSA. The CDR3 runs to 14 residues. The chain's CDR3 is CASSLQGRSQPQHF. CDR3 nucleotides: TGTGCCAGCAGCTTACAGGGAAGGAGTCAGCCCCAGCATTTT.

The chain uses TRBV11-2 and TRBJ2-3, with D unclear. Germline values: CDR1 SGHAT, CDR2 FQNNGV. Trimming stripped 2 bases from V and 1 base from J, with 10 bases between. This CDR3 is 15 amino acids long. The CDR3 sequence is CASSLNSGGTDTQYF. DNA for the CDR3: TGTGCCAGCAGCTTAAACTCGGGTGGCACAGATACGCAGTATTTT.